This entry describes one T cell receptor (beta chain). Original handling: Cell counts per sample came from amplifying reference gene primers. Sequencing was performed with immunoSEQ multiplex PCR; in TCRdb, only in-frame clones are kept and a portion is missing. The V and J calls and clone size come from that table; D and trimming were worked out from the DNA. The sample includes a few hundred thousand clones, 85% to 90% of them seen just once. This sample was taken from a study of blood T cell repertoires in COVID-19. Overall study: Sites in the United States, Italy and Spain provided acute and convalescent COVID-19 samples. In each case, the material was cDNA or gDNA derived from T cells, B-cell-depleted T cells, or PBMCs.

Recovered participants had two consecutive negative NP/OP PCR tests, healthcare professional clearance, or symptom resolution. The germline V gene has CDR1 MDHEN and CDR2 SYDVKM. The germline V and J ends were trimmed by 6 bases and 0 bases, with 15 bases remaining between them. This CDR3 is 16 amino acids long. The chain carries TRBV28 and TRBJ2-1; D possibly corresponds to TRBD2 (5 bases). The sequenced sample consisted of PBMCs or T cells enriched from blood (not recorded which). This clonotype was obtained from a young woman who had recovered from COVID-19. CDR3 DNA: TGTGCCAGCAGACTTTTCGGAGGACGCTCCTACAATGAGCAGTTCTTC. Translated: CASRLFGGRSYNEQFF.